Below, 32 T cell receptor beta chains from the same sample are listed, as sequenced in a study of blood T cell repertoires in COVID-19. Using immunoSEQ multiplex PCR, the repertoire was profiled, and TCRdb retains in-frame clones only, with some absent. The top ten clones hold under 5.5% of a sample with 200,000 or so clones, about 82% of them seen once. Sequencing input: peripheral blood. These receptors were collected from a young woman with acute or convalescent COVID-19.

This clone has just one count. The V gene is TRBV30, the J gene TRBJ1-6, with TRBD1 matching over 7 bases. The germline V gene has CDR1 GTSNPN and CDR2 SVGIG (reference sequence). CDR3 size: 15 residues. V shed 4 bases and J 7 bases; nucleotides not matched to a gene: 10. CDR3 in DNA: TGTGCCTGGAAACTACCGGGACAGCTAAATTCACCCCTCCACTTT. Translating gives CAWKLPGQLNSPLHF.

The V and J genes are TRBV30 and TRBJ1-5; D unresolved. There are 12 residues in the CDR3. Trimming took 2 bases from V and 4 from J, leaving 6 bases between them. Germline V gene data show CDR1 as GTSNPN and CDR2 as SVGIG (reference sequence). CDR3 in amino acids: CAWSTGNQPQHF. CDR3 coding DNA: TGTGCCTGGAGTACCGGGAATCAGCCCCAGCATTTT.

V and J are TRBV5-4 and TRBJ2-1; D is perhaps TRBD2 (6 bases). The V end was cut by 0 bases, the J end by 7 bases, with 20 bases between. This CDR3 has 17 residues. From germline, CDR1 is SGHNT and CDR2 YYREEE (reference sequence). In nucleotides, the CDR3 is TGTGCCAGCAGCTTGGAGATCCTGGGAGGCATGATGAATGAGCAGTTCTTC. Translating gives CASSLEILGGMMNEQFF.

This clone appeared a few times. CDR3 sequence: CASSQEYGPYEQYF. CDR3 sequence (DNA): TGCGCCAGCAGCCAAGAATACGGTCCCTACGAGCAGTACTTC. The chain combines TRBV4-3 with TRBJ2-7; no clear D. The CDR3 sequence is 14 residues long. V lost 0 bases, J lost 2 bases, and 8 bases lay in between. Germline CDR1 and CDR2: LGHNA and YSLEER.

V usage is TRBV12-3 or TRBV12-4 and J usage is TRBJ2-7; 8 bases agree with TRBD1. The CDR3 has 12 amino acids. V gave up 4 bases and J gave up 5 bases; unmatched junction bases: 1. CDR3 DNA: TGTGCCAGCAGTTCAGGGGGCAACGAGCAGTACTTC. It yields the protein CASSSGGNEQYF.

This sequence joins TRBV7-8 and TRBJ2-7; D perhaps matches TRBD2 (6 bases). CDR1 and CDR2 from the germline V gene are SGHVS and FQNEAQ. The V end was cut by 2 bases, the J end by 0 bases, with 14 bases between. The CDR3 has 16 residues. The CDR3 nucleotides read TGTGCCAGCAGCTTATGGCGGGACTCGAGCTCCTACGAGCAGTACTTC. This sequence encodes CASSLWRDSSSYEQYF.

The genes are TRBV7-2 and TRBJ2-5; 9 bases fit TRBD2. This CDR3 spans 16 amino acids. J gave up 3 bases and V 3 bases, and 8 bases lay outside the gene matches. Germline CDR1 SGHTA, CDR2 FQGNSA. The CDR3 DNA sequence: TGTGCCAGCAGCTTGGGTAGCGGGAGATGGAAAGAGACCCAGTACTTC. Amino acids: CASSLGSGRWKETQYF.

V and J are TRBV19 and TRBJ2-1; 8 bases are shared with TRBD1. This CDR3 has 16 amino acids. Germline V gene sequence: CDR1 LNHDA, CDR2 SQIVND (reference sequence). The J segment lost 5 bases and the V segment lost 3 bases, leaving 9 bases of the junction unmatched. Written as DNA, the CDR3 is TGTGCCAGTAGTATGGACAGGGACAGAGGCGACAATGAGCAGTTCTTC. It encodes CASSMDRDRGDNEQFF.

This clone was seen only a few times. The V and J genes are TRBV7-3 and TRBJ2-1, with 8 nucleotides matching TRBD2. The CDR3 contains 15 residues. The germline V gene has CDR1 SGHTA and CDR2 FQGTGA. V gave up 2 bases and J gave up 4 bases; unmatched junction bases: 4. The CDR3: CASSLAGGLYNEQFF. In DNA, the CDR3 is TGTGCCAGCAGCTTAGCGGGGGGCCTATACAATGAGCAGTTCTTC.

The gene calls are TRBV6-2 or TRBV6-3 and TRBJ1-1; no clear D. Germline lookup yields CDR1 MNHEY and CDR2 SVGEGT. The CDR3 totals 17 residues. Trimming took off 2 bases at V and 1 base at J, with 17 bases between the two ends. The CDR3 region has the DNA TGTGCCAGCAGTTACCGATCGGGCCGGGAGGGGAACACTGAAGCTTTCTTT. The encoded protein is CASSYRSGREGNTEAFF.

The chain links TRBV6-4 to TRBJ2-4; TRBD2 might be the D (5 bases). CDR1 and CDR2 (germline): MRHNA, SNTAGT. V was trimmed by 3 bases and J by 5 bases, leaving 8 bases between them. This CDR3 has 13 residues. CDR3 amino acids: CASSEGGENIQYF. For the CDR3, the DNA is TGTGCCAGCAGTGAAGGAGGAGAAAACATTCAGTACTTC.

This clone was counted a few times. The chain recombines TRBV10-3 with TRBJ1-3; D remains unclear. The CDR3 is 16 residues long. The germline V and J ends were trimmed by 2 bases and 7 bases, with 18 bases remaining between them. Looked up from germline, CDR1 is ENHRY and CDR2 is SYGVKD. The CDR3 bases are TGTGCCATCAGTGAGAACCCGGGTAGCTTTAGGAACACCATATATTTT. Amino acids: CAISENPGSFRNTIYF.

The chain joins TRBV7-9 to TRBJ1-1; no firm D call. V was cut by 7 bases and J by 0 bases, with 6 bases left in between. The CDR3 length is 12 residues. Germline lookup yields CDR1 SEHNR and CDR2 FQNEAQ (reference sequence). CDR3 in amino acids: CASTLMNTEAFF. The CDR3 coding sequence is TGTGCCAGCACCCTTATGAACACTGAAGCTTTCTTT.

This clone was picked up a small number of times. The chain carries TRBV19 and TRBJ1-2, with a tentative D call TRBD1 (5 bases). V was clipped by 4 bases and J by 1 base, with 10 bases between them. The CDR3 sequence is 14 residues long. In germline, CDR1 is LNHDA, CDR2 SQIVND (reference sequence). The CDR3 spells CASSSQTVNYGYTF. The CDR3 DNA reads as TGTGCCAGTAGTAGCCAGACAGTTAACTATGGCTACACCTTC.

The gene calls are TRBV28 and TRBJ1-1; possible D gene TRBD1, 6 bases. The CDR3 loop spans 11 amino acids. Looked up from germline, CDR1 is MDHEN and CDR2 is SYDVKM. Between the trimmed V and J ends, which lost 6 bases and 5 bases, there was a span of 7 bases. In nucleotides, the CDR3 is TGTGCCAGCAGGCAGGGGACTGAAGCTTTCTTT. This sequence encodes CASRQGTEAFF.

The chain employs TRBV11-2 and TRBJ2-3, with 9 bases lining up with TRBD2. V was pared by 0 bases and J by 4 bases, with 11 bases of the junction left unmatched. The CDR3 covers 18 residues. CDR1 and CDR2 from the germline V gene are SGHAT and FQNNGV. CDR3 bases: TGTGCCAGCAGCTTAGAAATTAGCGGGAGTGTCAAAGCAGATACGCAGTATTTT. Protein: CASSLEISGSVKADTQYF.

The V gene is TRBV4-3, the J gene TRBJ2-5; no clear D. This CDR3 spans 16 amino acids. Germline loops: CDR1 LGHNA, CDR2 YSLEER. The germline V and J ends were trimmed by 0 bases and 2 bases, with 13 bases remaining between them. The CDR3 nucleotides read TGCGCCAGCAGCCAAGACCCTACCGCAAAGCAAGAGACCCAGTACTTC. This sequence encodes CASSQDPTAKQETQYF.

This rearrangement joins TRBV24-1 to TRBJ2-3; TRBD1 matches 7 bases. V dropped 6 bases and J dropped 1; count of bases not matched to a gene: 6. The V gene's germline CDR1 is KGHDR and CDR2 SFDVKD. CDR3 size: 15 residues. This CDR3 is CATSPLDRGTDTQYF. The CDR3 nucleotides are TGTGCCACCAGTCCATTAGACAGGGGCACAGATACGCAGTATTTT.

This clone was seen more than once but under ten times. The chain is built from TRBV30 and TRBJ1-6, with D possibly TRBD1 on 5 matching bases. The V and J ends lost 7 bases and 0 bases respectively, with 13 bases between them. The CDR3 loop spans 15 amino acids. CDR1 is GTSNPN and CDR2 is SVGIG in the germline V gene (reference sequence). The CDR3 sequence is CALLQEFSYNSPLHF. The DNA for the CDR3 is TGTGCCTTATTACAGGAATTCTCCTATAATTCACCCCTCCACTTT.

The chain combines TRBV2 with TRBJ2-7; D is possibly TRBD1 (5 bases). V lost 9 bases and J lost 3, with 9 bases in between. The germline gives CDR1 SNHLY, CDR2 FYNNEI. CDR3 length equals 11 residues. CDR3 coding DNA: TGTGCCAGTAGACAGAGCTACGAGCAGTACTTC. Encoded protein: CASRQSYEQYF.

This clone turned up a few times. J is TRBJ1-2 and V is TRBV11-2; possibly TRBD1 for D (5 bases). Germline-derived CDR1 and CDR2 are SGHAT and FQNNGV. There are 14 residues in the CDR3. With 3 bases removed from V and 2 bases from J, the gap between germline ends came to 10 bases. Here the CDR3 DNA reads TGTGCCAGCAGCTTGGGGGGGGTGAACTATGGCTACACCTTC. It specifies CASSLGGVNYGYTF.

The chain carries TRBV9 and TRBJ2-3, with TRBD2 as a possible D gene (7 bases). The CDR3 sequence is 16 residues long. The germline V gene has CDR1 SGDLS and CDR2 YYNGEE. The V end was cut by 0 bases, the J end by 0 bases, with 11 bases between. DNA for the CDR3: TGTGCCAGCAGCGTAGCGGGGGGCGCTAGCACAGATACGCAGTATTTT. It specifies CASSVAGGASTDTQYF.

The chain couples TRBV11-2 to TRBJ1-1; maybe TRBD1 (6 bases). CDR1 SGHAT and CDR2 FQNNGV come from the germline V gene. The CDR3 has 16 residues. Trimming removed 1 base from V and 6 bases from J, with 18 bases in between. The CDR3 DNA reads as TGTGCCAGCAGCTTAGGACAGGTGGGTCACGACGCTGAAGCTTTCTTT. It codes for CASSLGQVGHDAEAFF.

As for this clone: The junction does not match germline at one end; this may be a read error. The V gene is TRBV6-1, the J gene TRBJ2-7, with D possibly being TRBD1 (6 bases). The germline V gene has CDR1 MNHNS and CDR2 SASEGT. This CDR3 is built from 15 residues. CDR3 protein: CASSEANQGLYGQYF. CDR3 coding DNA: TGTGCCAGCAGTGAAGCTAATCAGGGGCTTTACGGGCAGTACTTC.

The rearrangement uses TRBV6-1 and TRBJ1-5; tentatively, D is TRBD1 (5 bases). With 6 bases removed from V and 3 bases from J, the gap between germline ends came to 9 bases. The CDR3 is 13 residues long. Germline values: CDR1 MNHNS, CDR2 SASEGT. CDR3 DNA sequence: TGTGCCAGCAGCCCCAGGGACAATCAGCCCCAGCATTTT. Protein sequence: CASSPRDNQPQHF.

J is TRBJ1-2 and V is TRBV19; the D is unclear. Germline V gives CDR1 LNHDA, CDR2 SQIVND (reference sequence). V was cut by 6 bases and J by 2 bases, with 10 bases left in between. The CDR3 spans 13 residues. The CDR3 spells CASRSGKNYGYTF. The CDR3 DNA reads TGTGCCAGTAGATCCGGTAAAAACTATGGCTACACCTTC.

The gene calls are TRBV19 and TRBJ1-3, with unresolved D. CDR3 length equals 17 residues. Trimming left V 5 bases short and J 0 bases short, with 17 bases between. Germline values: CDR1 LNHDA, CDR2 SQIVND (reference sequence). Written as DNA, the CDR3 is TGTGCCAGTAGTCCAGAGGCGGGCCTACGCTCTGGAAACACCATATATTTT. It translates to CASSPEAGLRSGNTIYF.

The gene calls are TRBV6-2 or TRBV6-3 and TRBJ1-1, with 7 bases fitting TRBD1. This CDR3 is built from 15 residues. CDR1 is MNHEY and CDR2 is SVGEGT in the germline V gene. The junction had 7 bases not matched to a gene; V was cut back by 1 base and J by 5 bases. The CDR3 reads CASSYFPTGRTEAFF. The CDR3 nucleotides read TGTGCCAGCAGTTACTTCCCGACAGGGAGGACTGAAGCTTTCTTT.

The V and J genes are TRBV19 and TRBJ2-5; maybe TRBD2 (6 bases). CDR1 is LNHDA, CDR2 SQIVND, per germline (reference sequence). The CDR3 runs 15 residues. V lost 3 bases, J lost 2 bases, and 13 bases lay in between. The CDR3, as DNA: TGTGCCAGTAGTATGGCGGGACCGCTACAAGAGACCCAGTACTTC. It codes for CASSMAGPLQETQYF.

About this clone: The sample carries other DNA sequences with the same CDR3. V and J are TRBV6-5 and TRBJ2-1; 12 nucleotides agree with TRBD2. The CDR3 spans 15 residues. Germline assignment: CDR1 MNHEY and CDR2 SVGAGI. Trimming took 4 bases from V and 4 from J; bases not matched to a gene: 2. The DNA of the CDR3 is TGTGCCAGCAGTTCTCTAGCGGGAGGGTACAATGAGCAGTTCTTC. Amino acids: CASSSLAGGYNEQFF.

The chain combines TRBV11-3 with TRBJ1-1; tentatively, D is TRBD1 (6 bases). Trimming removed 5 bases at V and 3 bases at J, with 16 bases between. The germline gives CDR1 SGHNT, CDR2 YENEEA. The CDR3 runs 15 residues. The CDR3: CASSRGSRTDTEAFF. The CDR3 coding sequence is TGTGCCAGCAGCCGCGGGTCGAGGACAGACACTGAAGCTTTCTTT.

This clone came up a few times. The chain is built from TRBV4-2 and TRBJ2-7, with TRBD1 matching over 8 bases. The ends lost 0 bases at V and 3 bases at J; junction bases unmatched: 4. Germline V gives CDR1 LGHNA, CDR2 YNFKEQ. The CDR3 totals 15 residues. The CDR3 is CASSQETGGLYEQYF. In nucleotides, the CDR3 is TGTGCCAGCAGCCAAGAAACAGGGGGGCTCTACGAGCAGTACTTC.